Detailed here is one T cell receptor (beta chain). Its antigen remains unidentified. MiXCR, applied by TCRdb to the 5' RACE reads, yields one record per CDR3 protein. This sample has fewer than 650,000 distinct CDR3 sequences, with around 7.5% found just once. Germline V gene sequence: CDR1 PRHDT, CDR2 FYEKMQ (reference sequence). The CDR3 totals 16 residues. After removal of 0 bases from V and 10 bases from J, the junction contained 11 bases not matched to a gene. This sample was included in a study of identical twins. Study-wide results and caveats: Weaker excess sharing between twins was seen in beta out-of-frame sequences.

The same data also contributed to another study, on yellow fever vaccine responses in identical twins.

This clonotype was obtained from a woman aged 18-29 years in good health. The sequencing sample was made of PBMCs. J is TRBJ2-4 and V is TRBV13; 8 positions match TRBD2. The DNA for the CDR3 is TGTGCCAGCAGCTTAGGCCTACCTAGCGGGCCGCGGATTCAGTACTTC. This codes for CASSLGLPSGPRIQYF.